A selection of T cell receptor beta chains follows, all from one sample in a study of blood T cell repertoires in COVID-19. Profiled with immunoSEQ multiplex PCR; TCRdb holds only in-frame clones, not every one. Among approximately 260,000 clones listed, about 88% were seen once. The source material was peripheral blood. The receptors stem from a woman between 40 and 50 years old who had recovered from COVID-19. Each CDR3 is given with its conserved first and last residue. A D gene is named only where the DNA matches it firmly. The size of a clone is reported for some rows only, either as once, few or many, or as a class for expanded clones.

D gene	V gene	clone size	J gene	CDR3 protein	CDR3 DNA
TRBD2	TRBV18	once	TRBJ2-7	CASSPRPQSGGSSYEQYF	TGTGCCAGCTCACCACGACCCCAATCGGGGGGTAGCTCCTACGAGCAGTACTTC
TRBD2	TRBV4-3	NA	TRBJ2-7	CASSPGTSGRAEGDEQYF	TGCGCCAGCAGCCCGGGGACTAGCGGGAGGGCCGAGGGTGACGAGCAGTACTTC
TRBD2	TRBV20-1	NA	TRBJ2-1	CSASSLGRAPYNEQFF	TGCAGTGCTAGTTCTTTAGGGAGGGCCCCTTACAATGAGCAGTTCTTC
TRBD1	TRBV6-7	NA	TRBJ1-2	CAGPSGTGTPSYYGYTF	TGTGCCGGCCCCTCAGGGACAGGGACCCCCTCCTACTATGGCTACACCTTC
NA	TRBV7-2	few	TRBJ1-6	CASSAGQSNSPLHF	TGTGCCAGCAGCGCAGGACAGTCTAATTCACCCCTCCACTTT
TRBD2	TRBV3-1/TRBV3-2	NA	TRBJ2-7	CASSQQAGGPSYEQYF	TGTGCCAGCAGCCAACAAGCGGGAGGGCCATCCTACGAGCAGTACTTC
NA	TRBV2	NA	TRBJ1-2	CASIRGGASYGYTF	TGTGCCAGCATAAGGGGGGGAGCGAGCTATGGCTACACCTTC
TRBD2	TRBV28	NA	TRBJ2-7	CASTRGGVLRYEQYF	TGTGCCAGCACCCGCGGGGGGGTCTTGAGGTACGAGCAGTACTTC
NA	TRBV18	NA	TRBJ2-1	CASSPDRLSHNEQFF	TGTGCCAGCTCACCAGACAGGTTATCCCACAATGAGCAGTTCTTC
NA	TRBV6-5	NA	TRBJ2-7	CASSYSKPRVEGEQYF	TGTGCCAGCAGTTACTCGAAGCCCAGGGTGGAGGGCGAGCAGTACTTC
NA	TRBV14	once	TRBJ1-3	CASSPNLGFGNTIYF	TGTGCCAGCAGCCCAAATCTAGGTTTTGGAAACACCATATATTTT
NA	TRBV19	NA	TRBJ2-3	CASSIGGADTQYF	TGTGCCAGTAGTATAGGGGGCGCAGATACGCAGTATTTT
TRBD2	TRBV27	NA	TRBJ2-1	CASSLVPGLAGRSYNEQFF	TGTGCCAGCAGTTTAGTCCCGGGACTAGCGGGGAGGTCCTACAATGAGCAGTTCTTC
NA	TRBV28	NA	TRBJ1-2	CASSLTGFYGYTF	TGTGCCAGCAGTTTAACGGGGTTCTATGGCTACACCTTC
TRBD1	TRBV5-6	NA	TRBJ1-5	CASSKGDRMMGPQHF	TGTGCCAGCAGCAAAGGGGACAGGATGATGGGACCCCAGCATTTT
NA	TRBV6-1	NA	TRBJ2-5	CASSEAGTGKRGAQYF	TGTGCCAGCAGTGAAGCGGGGACAGGGAAGCGGGGGGCCCAGTACTTC
TRBD1	TRBV7-6	NA	TRBJ2-2	CASSLAGTGGSLDGELFF	TGTGCCAGCAGCTTAGCCGGGACAGGGGGTAGCCTAGACGGGGAGCTGTTTTTT
TRBD2	TRBV5-1	NA	TRBJ2-3	CASSLGPSGRVTDTQYF	TGCGCCAGCAGCTTGGGACCTAGCGGGCGTGTCACAGATACGCAGTATTTT
NA	TRBV5-6	NA	TRBJ1-5	CASSLAPGMNQPQHF	TGTGCCAGCAGCCTGGCGCCGGGGATGAATCAGCCCCAGCATTTT
NA	TRBV7-2	NA	TRBJ1-3	CASSLSVGHSGNTIYF	TGTGCCAGCAGCTTGTCGGTTGGTCACTCTGGAAACACCATATATTTT
NA	TRBV30	NA	TRBJ2-7	CAWSPVSGAYEQYF	TGTGCCTGGAGTCCCGTCTCAGGGGCCTACGAGCAGTACTTC
TRBD2	TRBV13	NA	TRBJ2-5	CASSHVEAGETQYF	TGTGCCAGCAGCCACGTGGAAGCGGGGGAGACCCAGTACTTC
TRBD1	TRBV7-2	NA	TRBJ1-1	CASSLDRGLRAGTEAFF	TGTGCCAGCAGCTTAGACAGGGGGCTTCGAGCGGGCACTGAAGCTTTCTTT
NA	TRBV18	NA	TRBJ2-7	CASSGDGSYEQYF	TGTGCCAGCTCTGGAGACGGATCCTACGAGCAGTACTTC
NA	TRBV9	NA	TRBJ2-1	CASSVGGLVNNEQFF	TGTGCCAGCAGCGTAGGGGGACTCGTGAACAATGAGCAGTTCTTC
TRBD1	TRBV30	NA	TRBJ2-7	CAWSTGDVYEQYF	TGTGCCTGGAGTACAGGGGACGTATACGAGCAGTACTTC
NA	TRBV7-6	NA	TRBJ1-1	CASSFDTNTEAFF	TGTGCCAGCAGCTTCGACACAAACACTGAAGCTTTCTTT
NA	TRBV12-3/TRBV12-4	NA	TRBJ1-1	CASSDTYTEAFF	TGTGCCAGCAGTGACACCTACACTGAAGCTTTCTTT
NA	TRBV6-2/TRBV6-3	once	TRBJ2-5	CASSGTSKETQYF	TGTGCCAGCAGTGGAACTAGCAAGGAGACCCAGTACTTC